The entry below gives a single T cell receptor (beta chain) sequence along with its context. This clonotype turned up a few times. Its cognate antigen has yet to be identified. Within one base of it there is no much larger clone, and no base qualities were kept. The CDR3 runs 13 amino acids, cysteine and phenylalanine included. The read is trimmed to its CDR3 DNA, 39 bases read in frame from base 1. CDR1 and CDR2 (LGHNA, YNFKEQ) derive from the germline V gene. V sheds 0 bases and J sheds 6 bases, leaving 5 bases between their ends. This entry belongs to a study of T cells in Graves' hyperthyroidism and ophthalmopathy (dated by TCRdb to about 2019). Background for the entire study: Peripheral blood was sampled at the time of initial diagnosis, prior to any treatment. Following sampling, methimazole starting at 30 mg daily was given to hyperthyroidism patients, and high-dose intravenous methylprednisolone was given to ophthalmopathy patients. The roughly 91 discovery patients were randomly divided into training and test sets at a 7:3 ratio. To identify distinguishing TCR V-J signatures, a discovery cohort of 95 to 100 patients was used, comprising 43 with Graves' ophthalmopathy and some 57 with stable Graves' hyperthyroidism. Prospective prediction of ophthalmopathy was tested in an independent validation cohort of some 20 hyperthyroidism patients and 15 to 17 patients who later progressed to ophthalmopathy. The study also compared thyroid tissue and blood T-cell repertoires from roughly six Graves' hyperthyroidism patients. TCR Vbeta CDR3 sequencing of around 130 peripheral blood samples (around 45 ophthalmopathy, about 74 hyperthyroidism and approximately 17 progressor patients) is reported in the paper. General findings and caveats noted by the study authors: Most expanded thyroid clonotypes (frequency above 0.001) were also detected in blood, a finding suggesting that blood repertoires may reflect thyroid immune responses. A model built on a 13 V-J signature distinguished ophthalmopathy from stable hyperthyroidism, reaching around 88% sensitivity and 81.08% specificity in cross-validation and 80%/75% in testing. Sample size was not statistically predetermined, and investigators were not blinded to group allocation. During validation, the model predicted progression to ophthalmopathy a median of around 7 months ahead of onset, with almost 71% sensitivity and almost 75% specificity.

Amplification of TCR beta CDR3 regions was carried out from RNA transcripts. For the first round of RT-PCR on the TCR CDR3, the HTBI primer set was used together with the Qiagen OneStep RT-PCR kit. A second multiplex PCR round built the libraries, followed by size selection and purification. Sequencing of the libraries was done on an Illumina HiSeq2000 using paired-end 100 bp reads. Turning to the authors' computational methods: SOAPnuke was used to process the raw data, with reads discarded if the reads contained adapters or uncalled bases, had a mean Phred below 15, or lacked an exact constant-primer or identifier match. High-quality paired reads were merged with COPE v1.2.5, and unique nucleotide sequences were defined as clonotypes. MiTCR v1.1 was used to align the clonotypes against IMGT TRBV, TRBD and TRBJ reference segments. Only V-J combinations with frequency above 0.0001, covering 99% to 99.2% of repertoires, were analysed. The TCS score was defined as the ratio of F50 (clonal expansion) to E x V (chaos), calculated using BLOSUM62-based TCRdist between CDR3 peptides within each V-J. Welch's t-statistics and random forest reduced 514 V-J features to roughly 13, which were used in a naive Bayes classifier (R e1071). In-frame beta chains were kept once TCRdb had trimmed the public reads at Q25 with fastp and called clones with MiXCR. Each CDR3 protein appears once, grouped with its most common genes and DNA. Here the V and J calls rest on TCRdb's processing, not on the authors' analysis. In all, the sample holds roughly 660,000 distinct CDR3 sequences, and around 15% of those were seen once. The ten top clones hold 15% to 19% of the sample.

A patient counted as having stable Graves' hyperthyroidism if no progression to ophthalmopathy occurred over 18 months of follow-up. Hyperthyroidism patients were newly diagnosed, with disease duration under 2 months, and aged 18 to 65 years. Any patient with an uncontrolled infection, another autoimmune disease, pregnancy or lactation was excluded. Clinical symptoms, serum thyroxine and TRAb, thyroid ultrasound, and orbital computed tomography formed the basis for the diagnoses. PBMCs were isolated from 7.5 to 10 ml of fresh peripheral blood by Ficoll-Paque density gradient centrifugation. Trizol reagent was used to extract total RNA, and RNA quality was then checked on an Agilent 2100 Bioanalyzer.

Sequenced: blood. The source is a man aged 45-65 years with Graves' hyperthyroidism. The chain links TRBV4-2 with TRBJ2-2; no D gene is confidently identified. The DNA sequence is TGTGCCAGCAGCCAAGATATCGCCGGGGAGCTGTTTTTT. The translation is CASSQDIAGELFF.